This T cell receptor beta chain was sequenced in a study of metastatic and nonmetastatic thyroid tumors. Across the study: Thyroid patients, malignant and benign, had repertoires compared across blood and tumor or nodule tissue. Study-wide findings and caveats: Malignant thyroid tumors reportedly exceeded benign nodules significantly in TCR beta diversity, with the difference appearing in blood and tumor.

All patients were treatment-naive before thyroid surgery. As originally analysed: Variation in CDR3 across clinicopathological groups served as the basis for constructing a distant-metastasis classifier in papillary thyroid cancer. TCRdb re-processed the PCR reads through MiXCR. The V and J calls come from TCRdb's annotation, not from the publication. The sample has around 16,000 clones, around 16% seen once; the top ten hold around a sixth. About this clone: The target antigen is unknown.

The source of this sequence is a female donor with papillary thyroid cancer or a benign thyroid nodule (not recorded which). Some clones in this sample may be carry-over from other donors' samples. Material for sequencing was blood.

The CDR3 is CASSSGVLQSYEQYF. CDR3 coding DNA: TGTGCCAGCAGTTCAGGGGTTCTGCAATCCTACGAGCAGTACTTC. The rearrangement joins TRBV6-5 to TRBJ2-7; tentative D call: TRBD1 (6 bases). CDR1 is MNHEY and CDR2 is SVGAGI in the germline V gene. The length of the CDR3 is 15 residues. V shed 4 bases and J shed 1 base, with 14 bases lying between them.